A single T cell receptor beta chain is shown here with its context. Its cognate antigen has yet to be identified. Base qualities are not recorded, but no much larger clone differs from it by a single base. This sample is drawn from a study of T cell repertoires in aging, cancer and after chemotherapy (dated by TCRdb to between 2018 and 2021). In the study overall: Donors spanned six age groups from 30 or younger to 70 or older, with at least three individuals per group. In the hematological group, the paired samples taken before and after chemotherapy came from chronic lymphocytic leukemia patients given fludarabine- or bendamustine-based regimens. The complete dataset included 7.5 million to 9.5 million TCR reads. Peripheral blood TCR beta repertoires from healthy donors and cancer patients were profiled to examine immunoaging and T cell reconstitution after chemotherapy. Alongside around 98 healthy donors serving as a reference group, the cohort included roughly 220 cancer patients, of whom around 91 had hematological cancers and 124 had solid cancers.

Using a mixed TRB-A/B primer pool, multiplex touch-down PCR amplified rearranged TRB sequences covering the V, D and J segments. Illumina adapters and sample indices were attached to the amplicons in two consecutive PCR reactions using Phusion HS II polymerase. After gel purification with the NucleoSpin Gel and PCR Clean-up kit, the amplicons were checked using Qubit and an Agilent 2100 Bioanalyzer. The libraries were sequenced on an Illumina MiSeq with 600-cycle, single-indexed, paired-end runs. The authors' pipeline ran thus. Processing of the TRB sequences was carried out with MiXCR versions 2.12 and 3.0.5. A clone was defined as each unique CDR3 nucleotide sequence, and only productive sequences supported by at least two reads were kept. The repertoire metrics were Shannon diversity, evenness, clonality (calculated as one minus evenness), and diversity profiles parameterized by alpha from 0 to 5. The IGoR algorithm was used to compute generation probabilities of clones in paired pre- and post-chemotherapy samples. The raw public data were reprocessed by TCRdb itself: fastp quality trimming at Q25, MiXCR clonotype calling, in-frame beta chains only. Each entry merges the rows of one CDR3 protein and shows their most common DNA and genes. TCRdb, not the original authors, processed these V and J calls. The sample table holds more than 2,500 distinct CDR3 sequences, of which about 21% were seen once. The leading ten clones occupy approximately 39% of the sample.

Instead of sorted cells or RNA, genomic DNA extracted from peripheral blood served as the source for amplifying TCR beta rearrangements. General study outcomes and caveats: Lymphoid organ infiltration was present in the hematological cancer patients, and this infiltration may itself impair thymic emigration or the expansion of peripheral T cells. Declining TCR diversity with age in healthy donors was mainly explained by loss of richness; in cancer patients, loss of evenness also contributed. Compared with age-matched healthy donors, untreated patients with hematological or solid cancers had significantly lower TCR diversity and higher clonality in blood. In both cancer cohorts, the median generation probability rose over the chemotherapy interval, which suggests that the repertoire was reconstituted through rebound thymic output. The authors noted that the repertoire data do not allow conclusions about immunological memory after chemotherapy.

Sequenced input: blood. The sequence derives from a human donor with a blood cancer.

The CDR3 protein sequence reads: CASSLTDRPNEKLFF. In nucleotides, the sequence is TGCGCCAGCAGCCTCACGGACAGACCTAATGAAAAACTGTTTTTT. The sequence joins TRBV5-1 to TRBJ1-4; matching of 6 bases hints at TRBD1 as the D gene. From the germline V gene, CDR1 is SGHRS and CDR2 is YFSETQ. Including cysteine and phenylalanine, the CDR3 has 15 amino acids. Just the 45-base CDR3 DNA is kept, in frame starting at base 1. V and J lose 4 bases and 3 bases, and a span of 13 bases separates them.